Sequencing of this TCR beta chain was carried out in a study of blood T cells in healthy people across ages (dated by TCRdb to the mid-2010s). For the study in its entirety: In model experiments, template switching captured about one uniquely barcoded TCR beta cDNA molecule for every two T cells. To avoid experimental bias, donors of different ages were spread randomly across the sequencing lanes. Age-related changes in TCR beta repertoire diversity were measured in the study by deep sequencing normalized with unique cDNA molecular identifiers. Four age groups were formed from the donors: young (average approximately 16 years), middle-aged (around 39), aged (about 62) and long-lived (roughly 81). Two additional independent replicas of 1 million unique cDNA reads from the same blood draw were analyzed for two donors (one aged 18 to 30 and one aged 80 or older).

V and J are truncated by 8 bases and 0 bases respectively, leaving an intervening sequence of 11 bases. Including the terminal cysteine and phenylalanine, the CDR3 comprises 12 residues. The only DNA kept is the CDR3, 36 bases in frame from the first base. CDR1 GTSNPN and CDR2 SVGIG were looked up in the germline V gene (reference sequence). Broad study findings and their caveats: The long-lived group showed more naive CD4+ T cells, fewer expanded clones and increased TCR diversity than the aged group, suggesting age selection. There was a strong correlation between observed TCR beta diversity and the percentage of naive T cells measured by flow cytometry. Estimates of total diversity based on one million sequenced T cells were considered lower bounds and underestimates. Since profiling was done on bulk unsorted PBMCs, naive and antigen-experienced compartments could not be conclusively compared. As age increased, observed TCR beta diversity per million T cells dropped in a roughly linear way, and a significant reduction was already evident by age 40. Donor CMV infection status was unknown, potentially confounding age-related changes in expanded clonotypes.

As concerns this clonotype: Its antigen has not been determined. Within one base of it there is no much larger clone, and no base qualities were kept.

Systemically healthy Caucasian individuals from Russia, 39 in total and aged roughly 6 to 100 years, were included as donors. Approximately 9.3 milliliters of peripheral blood were drawn from each donor into EDTA-treated Vacutainer tubes. Ficoll-Paque density-gradient centrifugation was used to isolate PBMCs, with at least 6 million obtained per sample. Trizol reagent was used to extract total RNA from PBMCs, with at least 5 micrograms per sample. For every donor, an aliquot of PBMCs went through flow cytometry to measure the percentages of naive CD45RAhigh/CD27high T cells. Receptor amplification or capture employed 5' RACE. The sequencer was an Illumina HiSeq 2500. A second PCR of roughly 7 to 12 cycles was run with a J-beta primer mix and a sample-barcoded 5' primer. A unique molecular identifier was introduced onto each TCR beta cDNA molecule by a template-switch 5' adaptor carrying 12 random nucleotides. Each sample yielded at least 2.5 million CDR3-containing paired-end reads. The Mint cDNA synthesis kit, primed by a TRBC-specific oligonucleotide, was used to synthesize first-strand cDNA from all RNA. Following uracil-DNA glycosylase treatment, a first 18-cycle PCR with universal primers M1SS and BC2_uni_R was performed on all cDNA. In the source study's methods: For normalization, 1 million high-quality reads, each with a distinct molecular identifier, were randomly selected from each sample. Instead of being binned into consensus sequences, reads that shared molecular identifiers were thrown out. CDR3 identification, clonotype clustering and error correction used MiTCR with a Q25 quality threshold and the strictest error-elimination algorithm. A nonparametric unseen species model with Euler transformation was used to estimate lower-bound total TCR beta diversity. TCRdb redid the processing of the public reads, applying fastp at Q25 and MiXCR, and retained in-frame beta chains. A single entry per CDR3 protein holds the most common genes and DNA from its merged rows. TCRdb, not the original authors, processed these V and J calls. The table for this sample lists hundreds of thousands of distinct CDR3 sequences; roughly 64% of them were counted only once. The ten largest clones add up to roughly 22% of the sample.

The material sequenced was blood. The chain employs TRBV30 and TRBJ2-7, with the D gene call left open. The clonotype was recovered from a young man in good health. At the DNA level, the sequence is TGTGCCGGGGATTCCCACTCCTACGAGCAGTACTTC. Its translation reads: CAGDSHSYEQYF. Joined to the reference TRBV30 and TRBJ2-7 proteins, this CDR3 gives the full variable domain: SQTIHQWPATLVQPVGSPLSLECTVEGTSNPNLYWYRQAAGRGLQLLFYSVGIGQISSEVPQNLSASRPQDRQFILSSKKLLLSDSGFYLCAGDSHSYEQYFGPGTRLTVT.